This entry lists 25 T cell receptor beta chains sequenced from one sample in a study of early T cells in non-severe SARS-CoV-2 infection. TCRdb re-analysed the 5' RACE reads in MiXCR, keeping a single row per CDR3 protein. This table has around 47,000 distinct CDR3 sequences, approximately 11% appearing once. Sequencing was performed on whole blood. Every receptor here comes from an adult who was a healthcare worker with PCR-confirmed SARS-CoV-2 infection or an uninfected control (not recorded which).

This clonotype came up many times. The chain carries TRBV2 and TRBJ2-5; D is unresolved. Germline V gene data show CDR1 as SNHLY and CDR2 as FYNNEI. With 6 bases removed from V and 4 bases from J, the gap between germline ends came to 18 bases. The CDR3 runs 15 residues. The CDR3 coding sequence is TGTGCCAGCAGGGAACAGACACTTATCCTAGAGACCCAGTACTTC. Amino acid sequence: CASREQTLILETQYF.

In the case of this clonotype: A read error may be the cause here, since a much bigger clone is one base away. This CDR3 is missing its conserved last phenylalanine or tryptophan, likely due to a read error. The V and J genes are TRBV6-5 and TRBJ2-5; D is undetermined. CDR1 MNHEY and CDR2 SVGAGI come from the germline V gene. The CDR3 spans 14 residues. V shed 0 bases and J shed 2 bases, with 7 bases lying between them. CDR3 coding DNA: TGTGCCAGCAGTTACTCAGGGTTTCAAGAGACCCAGTACTCC. Protein: CASSYSGFQETQYS.

At least ten counts were recorded for this clonotype. An end of the junction does not agree with germline; a read error may underlie this. The V and J genes are TRBV2 and TRBJ2-7; D call uncertain. The CDR3 extends over 15 amino acids. CDR1 SNHLY and CDR2 FYNNEI come from the germline V gene. In DNA, the CDR3 is TGTGCCAGCAGTTCATGGGCAGGTCTCTCCCACGAGCAGTACTTC. It codes for CASSSWAGLSHEQYF.

This clonotype was counted ten times or more. J is TRBJ1-3 and V is TRBV5-1; 7 bases fit TRBD1. The CDR3 runs to 15 residues. Germline V CDR1 and CDR2: SGHRS, YFSETQ. V dropped 4 bases and J dropped 3; count of bases not matched to a gene: 7. CDR3 in DNA: TGCGCCAGCAGCCCTTTAGGGGGCGGTGGAAACACCATATATTTT. Its translation is CASSPLGGGGNTIYF.

This clonotype has more than one count but fewer than ten. V and J are TRBV6-6 and TRBJ2-7; 8 bases fit TRBD1. V dropped 7 bases and J dropped 4; count of bases not matched to a gene: 15. The CDR3 totals 16 residues. The germline gives CDR1 MNHNY, CDR2 SVGAGI (reference sequence). CDR3 sequence (DNA): TGTGCCAGCACCAAGGGGCAGGGGGCCCACGGATACGAGCAGTACTTC. Its protein product is CASTKGQGAHGYEQYF.

V usage is TRBV12-3 or TRBV12-4 and J usage is TRBJ2-5; 9 nucleotides align to TRBD1. There are 15 residues in the CDR3. Trimming took 7 bases from V and 4 from J; bases not matched to a gene: 10. The CDR3 nucleotides read TGTGCCAGCAACCCTGGACAGGGGACCGGAGAGACCCAGTACTTC. Translation: CASNPGQGTGETQYF.

This clonotype appeared many times. The V call is TRBV5-1, the J call TRBJ1-6; D might be TRBD1 (6 bases). CDR1 and CDR2 (germline): SGHRS, YFSETQ. This CDR3 spans 14 amino acids. V was cut by 1 base and J by 7 bases, with 9 bases left in between. In DNA, the CDR3 is TGCGCCAGCAGCTTGCTGGGGGCAAATTCACCCCTCCACTTT. The encoded protein is CASSLLGANSPLHF.

There are many counts of this clonotype. This CDR3 is CASSYVSGSGNTIYF. CDR3 sequence (DNA): TGTGCCAGCAGTTACGTCTCCGGATCTGGAAACACCATATATTTT. J is TRBJ1-3 and V is TRBV6-2 or TRBV6-3; no clear D. The CDR3 has 15 amino acids. The ends were cut back, 2 bases at V and 1 base at J, with 9 bases in the middle. The germline V gene encodes CDR1 MNHEY and CDR2 SVGEGT.

This clonotype was counted many times. The CDR3 reads CATSVSGTGIMNTEAFF. Written as DNA, the CDR3 is TGTGCCACCAGTGTATCGGGGACAGGGATCATGAACACTGAAGCTTTCTTT. The chain carries TRBV24-1 and TRBJ1-1, with TRBD1 matching over 9 bases. Per the germline V gene, CDR1 is KGHDR and CDR2 is SFDVKD. The ends lost 5 bases at V and 0 bases at J; junction bases unmatched: 9. This CDR3 has 17 amino acids.

V usage is TRBV6-6 and J usage is TRBJ2-1, with 14 bases identical to TRBD2. Germline values: CDR1 MNHNY, CDR2 SVGAGI (reference sequence). The CDR3 loop spans 18 amino acids. J lost 2 bases, V lost 4 bases, and 7 bases had no gene match. The CDR3 DNA reads as TGTGCCAGCAGTTCCCTAGGGGGACTAGCGGGAGCCTACAATGAGCAGTTCTTC. As protein: CASSSLGGLAGAYNEQFF.

This clonotype was seen only a few times. The chain combines TRBV2 with TRBJ2-7; no clear D gene. This CDR3 has 12 amino acids. The V gene lost 8 bases and the J gene lost 3 bases, with 11 bases spanning the gap. CDR1 and CDR2 from the germline V gene are SNHLY and FYNNEI. CDR3 amino acids: CASRRVDYEQYF. In DNA form, the CDR3 reads TGTGCCAGCCGCCGAGTTGACTACGAGCAGTACTTC.

This clonotype has a count of ten or more. This rearrangement joins TRBV6-2 or TRBV6-3 to TRBJ1-5; no definite D call. The germline V gene has CDR1 MNHEY and CDR2 SVGEGT. V lost 2 bases and J lost 1, with 6 bases in between. The CDR3 is 14 amino acids. This chain's CDR3 is CASSYGLSNQPQHF. For the CDR3, the DNA is TGTGCCAGCAGTTACGGGTTGAGCAATCAGCCCCAGCATTTT.

CDR3 in DNA: TGTGCCATCACGGGAGGTAGCAATCAGCCCCAGCATTTT. Protein product: CAITGGSNQPQHF. J is TRBJ1-5 and V is TRBV10-3; D gene unclear. Deletions cut 7 bases from V and 0 bases from J, with 7 bases between. Germline CDR1 ENHRY, CDR2 SYGVKD. The CDR3 has 13 amino acids.

V and J are TRBV20-1 and TRBJ2-5, with D uncertain. Trimming removed 1 base at V and 4 bases at J, with 10 bases between. The CDR3 length is 13 residues. Germline CDR1 is DFQATT and CDR2 is SNEGSKA (reference sequence). CDR3 sequence: CSARGDTGETQYF. Written as DNA, the CDR3 is TGCAGTGCTAGAGGCGATACCGGAGAGACCCAGTACTTC.

In its sample, this clonotype was seen a few times. J is TRBJ1-6 and V is TRBV7-2; no clear D gene. Trimming left V 6 bases short and J 7 bases short, with 10 bases between. The CDR3 has 13 amino acids. CDR1 and CDR2 from the germline V gene are SGHTA and FQGNSA. The CDR3 DNA reads TGTGCCAGCAGTTCAGATCGCAATTCACCCCTCCACTTT. Translated: CASSSDRNSPLHF.

This clonotype was detected many times. The genes are TRBV25-1 and TRBJ2-7; D is unresolved. V lost 3 bases and J lost 3, with 3 bases in between. The length of the CDR3 is 11 residues. The germline CDR1 and CDR2 sequences are MGHDK and SYGVNS. In nucleotides, the CDR3 is TGTGCCAGCAGTGAGAACTACGAGCAGTACTTC. Residues: CASSENYEQYF.

The chain joins TRBV7-9 to TRBJ1-1; D unresolved. Per germline, CDR1 SEHNR and CDR2 FQNEAQ (reference sequence). The germline V and J ends were trimmed by 10 bases and 5 bases, with 14 bases remaining between them. CDR3 length: 12 amino acids. Written as DNA, the CDR3 is TGTGCCATCCTGAACCGACGAACTGAAGCTTTCTTT. Encoded protein: CAILNRRTEAFF.

In this sample, this clonotype turned up many times. This chain joins TRBV7-2 and TRBJ1-5, with a tentative D call TRBD1 (5 bases). Germline loops: CDR1 SGHTA, CDR2 FQGNSA. V was clipped by 5 bases and J by 7 bases, with 12 bases between them. The CDR3 loop spans 13 amino acids. CDR3 residues: CASSQGRKQPQHF. In DNA form, the CDR3 reads TGTGCCAGCAGCCAGGGAAGGAAGCAGCCCCAGCATTTT.

This clonotype is termed medium-sized. This rearrangement joins TRBV21-1 to TRBJ2-1; the tabulated D call, TRBD1, remains unverified against the DNA. TRBV21-1 is recorded as a pseudogene. The CDR3 has 17 residues. CDR3 nucleotide sequence: TGTGCCAGCAGCAAATCGTCGCGCCGTCGACTCTACAATGAGCAGTTCTTC. This encodes CASSKSSRRRLYNEQFF.

In its sample, this clonotype was seen many times. V and J are TRBV27 and TRBJ1-1, with D maybe TRBD1 (5 bases). CDR3 size: 13 residues. V lost 2 bases and J lost 11, with 15 bases in between. In germline, CDR1 is MNHEY, CDR2 SMNVEV (reference sequence). CDR3 DNA: TGTGCCAGCAGTTTAAACCGCCCAGGGACTGCTTTCTTT. Translation: CASSLNRPGTAFF.

CDR3 DNA: TGTGCCAGCAGTTACAGGGGTTGGGGGAACACAGGCCTCCTCCAATACAATGAGCAGTTCTTC. Encoded protein: CASSYRGWGNTGLLQYNEQFF. This chain uses TRBV6-2 or TRBV6-3 with TRBJ2-1, with D perhaps assigned TRBD1 or TRBD2 (5 bases each). V lost 2 bases and J 4 bases, leaving 30 bases between the germline ends. Germline V CDR1 and CDR2: MNHEY, SVGEGT. The CDR3 length is 21 residues.

This chain links TRBV11-2 with TRBJ2-1, with D hard to call. V lost 2 bases, J lost 7 bases, and 21 bases lay in between. The V gene's germline CDR1 is SGHAT and CDR2 FQNNGV. CDR3 length: 17 amino acids. The CDR3 sequence is CASSLTHAITIANEQFF. CDR3 nucleotides: TGTGCCAGCAGCTTAACGCACGCCATCACAATCGCAAATGAGCAGTTCTTC.

This clonotype appeared many times. The chain couples TRBV7-9 to TRBJ2-1; perhaps TRBD2 as D (6 bases). V was trimmed by 5 bases and J by 6 bases, leaving 14 bases between them. Germline V gives CDR1 SEHNR, CDR2 FQNEAQ (reference sequence). The CDR3 length is 14 residues. The CDR3 sequence is CASSLPEGGNEQFF. The CDR3 nucleotides are TGTGCCAGCAGCCTCCCGGAGGGAGGCAATGAGCAGTTCTTC.

This clonotype occurred many times. The chain has TRBV5-1 and TRBJ1-6, with TRBD1 identical over 7 bases. Germline V gives CDR1 SGHRS, CDR2 YFSETQ. This CDR3 is 12 amino acids long. V shed 9 bases and J 5 bases; nucleotides not matched to a gene: 2. The CDR3 DNA sequence: TGCGCCACCAGGGGGGATAATTCACCCCTCCACTTT. It yields the protein CATRGDNSPLHF.

This clonotype showed up many times. The chain employs TRBV29-1 and TRBJ1-2; D unresolved. Trimming shortened V by 5 bases and J by 6 bases, and 10 bases separated the two germline ends. The CDR3 is 11 amino acids. CDR1 and CDR2 from the germline V gene are SQVTM and ANQGSEA. CDR3 nucleotide sequence: TGCAGCGTTCAATCCGGGGATGGCTACACCTTC. Protein sequence: CSVQSGDGYTF.